What follows are 23 T cell receptor beta chains derived from one specimen sequenced in a study of blood T cell repertoires in COVID-19. TCRdb's copy holds only in-frame clones and misses some; the assay was immunoSEQ multiplex PCR. The table records 150,000 or so clones, about 74% of them present only once. The source material was peripheral blood. These receptors were collected from a woman older than 75 with acute or convalescent COVID-19.

This clone has a single count. J is TRBJ1-4 and V is TRBV10-1; 8 bases fit TRBD1. Germline CDR1 and CDR2: WNHNN and SYGVQD (reference sequence). J gave up 5 bases and V 3 bases, and 8 bases lay outside the gene matches. The CDR3 totals 16 residues. CDR3 residues: CASSDGAGQANEKLFF. The CDR3 DNA is TGCGCCAGCAGTGATGGGGCGGGACAGGCAAATGAAAAACTGTTTTTT.

This clone was detected a few times. This chain connects TRBV10-2 to TRBJ1-5; TRBD1 aligns across 11 bases. In germline, CDR1 is WSHSY, CDR2 SAAADI. CDR3 length: 15 amino acids. V was pared by 3 bases and J by 6 bases, with 4 bases of the junction left unmatched. Here the CDR3 reads CASSDGQGAGQPQHF. The CDR3 coding sequence is TGCGCCAGCAGTGACGGACAGGGGGCAGGTCAGCCCCAGCATTTT.

This rearrangement joins TRBV4-1 to TRBJ2-2, with D uncertain. The CDR3 consists of 12 residues. Trimming removed 6 bases from V and 6 bases from J, with 8 bases in between. The germline gives CDR1 MGHRA, CDR2 YSYEKL. In DNA form, the CDR3 reads TGCGCCAGCAGTCGGGTCGCCGGGGAGCTGTTTTTT. Its protein is CASSRVAGELFF.

This chain links TRBV19 with TRBJ1-2; D possibly corresponds to TRBD1 (6 bases). This CDR3 has 16 amino acids. Deletions cut 6 bases from V and 7 bases from J, with 24 bases between. Germline CDR1 and CDR2: LNHDA and SQIVND (reference sequence). CDR3 DNA: TGTGCCAGTAGGCGTCGACAGGACGGACTTTGGGGTGGCTACACCTTC. Amino acids: CASRRRQDGLWGGYTF.

The rearrangement joins TRBV7-8 to TRBJ2-1; 9 nucleotides align to TRBD2. Germline V gene data show CDR1 as SGHVS and CDR2 as FQNEAQ. J gave up 5 bases and V 2 bases, and 4 bases lay outside the gene matches. The CDR3 sequence is 15 residues long. The CDR3 loop reads CASSLLAGAHNEQFF. The CDR3 coding sequence is TGTGCCAGCAGCTTATTAGCGGGAGCCCACAATGAGCAGTTCTTC.

The gene calls are TRBV27 and TRBJ2-2; D is possibly TRBD2 (6 bases). V lost 3 bases to trimming and J lost 5 bases, with 16 bases between them. Germline lookup yields CDR1 MNHEY and CDR2 SMNVEV (reference sequence). The CDR3 runs to 16 residues. CDR3 bases: TGTGCCAGCAGTTTTACAGGAACTGCGGGGACCGGGGAGCTGTTTTTT. Translation: CASSFTGTAGTGELFF.

V is TRBV29-1 and J is TRBJ1-5; D remains ambiguous. V shed 4 bases and J shed 2 bases, with 12 bases lying between them. This CDR3 comprises 14 residues. The germline CDR1 and CDR2 sequences are SQVTM and ANQGSEA. The CDR3 DNA reads TGCAGCGTTGTTGTTTCGGGTGGCAATCAGCCCCAGCATTTT. This encodes CSVVVSGGNQPQHF.

V is TRBV6-5 and J is TRBJ2-1, with D perhaps TRBD2 (5 bases). The CDR3 totals 14 residues. Trimming shortened V by 10 bases and J by 4 bases, and 17 bases separated the two germline ends. The germline V gene has CDR1 MNHEY and CDR2 SVGAGI. The CDR3 sequence: CATEADLPYNEQFF. The CDR3 DNA follows: TGTGCCACAGAAGCGGACCTTCCTTACAATGAGCAGTTCTTC.

The chain couples TRBV6-5 to TRBJ2-7, with TRBD2 matching 8 bases. With 4 bases clipped from V and 6 bases from J, the junction kept 2 bases outside the gene matches. Germline lookup yields CDR1 MNHEY and CDR2 SVGAGI. This CDR3 comprises 12 residues. The DNA of the CDR3 is TGTGCCAGCAGTTTAGCGGGGCGCGAGCAGTACTTC. Its protein is CASSLAGREQYF.

This clone was observed once. The V call is TRBV27, the J call TRBJ2-5; 7 nucleotides agree with TRBD1. The CDR3 runs 13 residues. Germline assignment: CDR1 MNHEY and CDR2 SMNVEV (reference sequence). With V trimmed by 6 bases and J by 4 bases, 5 bases remained unmatched. The CDR3 DNA follows: TGTGCCAGCAGGCAACAGGGGCGAGAGACCCAGTACTTC. It translates to CASRQQGRETQYF.

V and J are TRBV28 and TRBJ2-3, with TRBD2 matching over 8 bases. V was clipped by 3 bases and J by 7 bases; unmatched bases: 12. CDR3 length: 16 amino acids. Germline lookup yields CDR1 MDHEN and CDR2 SYDVKM. The CDR3 sequence: CASSFAGEGLVNTQYF. The CDR3 DNA sequence: TGTGCCAGCAGTTTTGCGGGGGAGGGACTAGTAAATACGCAGTATTTT.

The gene calls are TRBV30 and TRBJ1-1; TRBD1 is a possible D gene (5 bases). CDR1 is GTSNPN, CDR2 SVGIG, per germline (reference sequence). This CDR3 has 11 amino acids. V dropped 2 bases and J dropped 10 bases, with 11 bases sitting between them. This chain's CDR3 is CAWSLQGAAFF. The DNA for the CDR3 is TGTGCCTGGAGTCTCCAGGGCGCAGCTTTCTTT.

This chain joins TRBV27 and TRBJ1-5, with TRBD1 as a possible D gene (6 bases). V dropped 6 bases and J dropped 5 bases, with 11 bases sitting between them. The CDR3 runs to 13 residues. Germline CDR1 is MNHEY and CDR2 is SMNVEV (reference sequence). DNA of the CDR3: TGTGCCAGCAGGAAGGACAGATATCAGCCCCAGCATTTT. This encodes CASRKDRYQPQHF.

This clone was picked up a small number of times. The V and J genes are TRBV25-1 and TRBJ2-2, with 7 bases that match TRBD1. The germline gives CDR1 MGHDK, CDR2 SYGVNS. CDR3 length: 13 amino acids. V trimming: 10 bases; J trimming: 4 bases; junction bases outside the gene matches: 6. DNA for the CDR3: TGTGCCATTTCCGGGACAGCCACCGGGGAGCTGTTTTTT. Translated, it gives CAISGTATGELFF.

The chain has TRBV7-9 and TRBJ2-1; D may be TRBD2 (5 bases). V was clipped by 5 bases and J by 7 bases, with 12 bases between them. The CDR3 runs 13 residues. Germline V gives CDR1 SEHNR, CDR2 FQNEAQ (reference sequence). CDR3: CASSRLIGNEQFF. As DNA, the CDR3 is TGTGCCAGCAGCCGACTAATCGGTAATGAGCAGTTCTTC.

The V gene is TRBV6-2 or TRBV6-3, the J gene TRBJ1-1; the D gene is possibly TRBD1 (6 bases). V lost 6 bases and J lost 7, with 18 bases in between. Germline-derived CDR1 and CDR2 are MNHEY and SVGEGT. The CDR3 length is 14 residues. The DNA for the CDR3 is TGTGCCAGCAGCCATAGGACAGAGAACTATGAAGCTTTCTTT. Encoded protein: CASSHRTENYEAFF.

J is TRBJ1-4 and V is TRBV9; 9 bases map to TRBD1. This CDR3 comprises 15 residues. Trimming removed 0 bases from V and 6 bases from J; junction bases left unmatched: 3. Germline-derived CDR1 and CDR2 are SGDLS and YYNGEE. CDR3 nucleotide sequence: TGTGCCAGCAGCGTAGAACAGGGGGCGTATGAAAAACTGTTTTTT. Amino acid sequence: CASSVEQGAYEKLFF. Combining the CDR3 with reference TRBV9 and TRBJ1-4 gives the whole variable domain DSGVTQTPKHLITATGQRVTLRCSPRSGDLSVYWYQQSLDQGLQFLIQYYNGEERAKGNILERFSAQQFPDLHSELNLSSLELGDSALYFCASSVEQGAYEKLFFGSGTQLSVL.

The chain combines TRBV7-8 with TRBJ2-5, with TRBD2 matching over 15 bases. CDR3 length: 16 amino acids. The germline V gene encodes CDR1 SGHVS and CDR2 FQNEAQ. V gave up 5 bases and J gave up 5 bases; unmatched junction bases: 6. The CDR3 sequence is CASSGLAGGPEETQYF. CDR3 DNA sequence: TGTGCCAGCAGCGGACTAGCGGGAGGGCCTGAGGAGACCCAGTACTTC.

The rearrangement uses TRBV11-2 and TRBJ1-6, with D possibly matching TRBD1 (5 bases). Trimming stripped 2 bases from V and 8 bases from J, with 10 bases between. Germline lookup yields CDR1 SGHAT and CDR2 FQNNGV. The CDR3 sequence is 14 residues long. CDR3 loop: CASSLRQFDSPLHF. The DNA for the CDR3 is TGTGCCAGCAGCTTAAGACAGTTTGATTCACCCCTCCACTTT.

This chain connects TRBV5-1 to TRBJ2-7; 7 bases are shared with TRBD1. After removal of 3 bases from V and 6 bases from J, the junction contained 18 bases not matched to a gene. Germline CDR1 is SGHRS and CDR2 is YFSETQ. There are 17 residues in the CDR3. The CDR3 coding sequence is TGCGCCAGCAGCTCGGCCCGGCGGACAGGAGGAACGGGCGAGCAGTACTTC. Its protein product is CASSSARRTGGTGEQYF.

The chain employs TRBV18 and TRBJ2-2, with 7 bases matching TRBD2. Trimming cost V 2 bases and J 0 bases; bases outside gene matches: 0. The CDR3 runs 15 residues. In germline, CDR1 is KGHSH, CDR2 LQKENI. CDR3 coding DNA: TGTGCCAGCTCACCAAGCGGGGCGAACACCGGGGAGCTGTTTTTT. Amino acids: CASSPSGANTGELFF.

The chain combines TRBV3-1 (or the pseudogene TRBV3-2) with TRBJ1-1; D unclear. Germline CDR1 reads LGHDT; CDR2 reads YNNKEL (reference sequence). CDR3 length equals 13 residues. Trimming cost V 3 bases and J 1 base, with 6 bases left between them. The CDR3 region has the DNA TGTGCCAGCAGCCACAGGTCGAACACTGAAGCTTTCTTT. Its protein is CASSHRSNTEAFF.

V is TRBV2 and J is TRBJ1-1; a weak D match, TRBD1 (5 bases). The CDR3 contains 14 residues. Per germline, CDR1 SNHLY and CDR2 FYNNEI. Trimming stripped 7 bases from V and 0 bases from J, with 12 bases between. The CDR3 loop is CASNLQTVNTEAFF. The CDR3 DNA reads TGTGCCAGCAACCTCCAGACAGTGAACACTGAAGCTTTCTTT.